Sequencing of this T cell receptor (beta chain) was carried out in a study of post-analysis software for immune sequencing data. Study-level background: Relapsing-remitting, secondary progressive and progressive-relapsing forms of multiple sclerosis all featured among disease courses. General study points: When patients were compared with controls, about five TRBV segments were more frequent, TRBV5-6, TRBV5-1 and TRBV20-1 among them.

Germline loops: CDR1 LGHDT, CDR2 YNNKEL (reference sequence). The ends were cut back, 1 base at V and 9 bases at J, with 10 bases in the middle. CDR3 length: 13 residues. Remarks on this clonotype: Antigen: not known.

Sequencing libraries made from TCR beta cDNA carried unique molecular identifiers. A single record per CDR3 protein comes from TCRdb applying MiXCR to the PCR reads. Of 380,000 or so distinct CDR3 sequences listed, 30% to 45% were seen once; the top ten hold roughly 13%. This receptor was taken from a girl aged 5-17 years with multiple sclerosis. Sequencing used blood. The J gene is TRBJ2-1, the V gene TRBV3-1; TRBD1 or TRBD2 may be the D gene (5 bases each). In DNA, the CDR3 is TGTGCCAGCAGCCAAGCTGTTGGGGGTGAGCAGTTCTTC. Its protein product is CASSQAVGGEQFF.